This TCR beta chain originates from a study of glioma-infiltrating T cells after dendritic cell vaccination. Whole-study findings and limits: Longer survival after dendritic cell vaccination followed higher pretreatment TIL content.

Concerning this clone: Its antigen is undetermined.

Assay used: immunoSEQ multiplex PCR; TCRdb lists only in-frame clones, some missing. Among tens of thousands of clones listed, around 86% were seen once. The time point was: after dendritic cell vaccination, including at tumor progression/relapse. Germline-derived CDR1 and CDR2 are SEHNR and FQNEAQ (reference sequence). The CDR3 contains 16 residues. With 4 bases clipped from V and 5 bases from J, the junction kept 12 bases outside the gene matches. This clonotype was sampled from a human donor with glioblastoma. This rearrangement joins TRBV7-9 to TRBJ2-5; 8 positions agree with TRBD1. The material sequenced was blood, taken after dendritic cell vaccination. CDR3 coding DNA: TGTGCCAGCAGCTCTGGGACGGACAGGGAACGGGAGACCCAGTACTTC. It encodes CASSSGTDRERETQYF.